The 9 T cell receptor beta chains given below trace back to one sample, sequenced in a study of CD4+ T cells in melanoma. Generated by immunoSEQ multiplex PCR, the TCRdb table keeps only in-frame clones and is missing some. The sample yields about 50,000 clones, roughly nine tenths seen once. The sample comprised peripheral blood. The receptors originated from a human donor with melanoma.

The rearrangement joins TRBV28 to TRBJ2-7; D remains ambiguous. The CDR3 runs 13 residues. The V end was cut by 6 bases, the J end by 1 base, with 10 bases between. Germline-derived CDR1 and CDR2 are MDHEN and SYDVKM. In nucleotides, the CDR3 is TGTGCCAGCAGCCTCCCCGGGTCCTACGAGCAGTACTTC. This sequence encodes CASSLPGSYEQYF.

The CDR3, as DNA: TGTGCCAGCAGCCGGGACAGGGTCCGAGACTCCCTAGCCAAAAACATTCAGTACTTC. This codes for CASSRDRVRDSLAKNIQYF. The V and J genes are TRBV2 and TRBJ2-4, with 9 bases aligning to TRBD1. The CDR3 length is 19 residues. Germline CDR1 SNHLY, CDR2 FYNNEI. The V gene end was trimmed by 6 bases and the J gene end by 0 bases; junction bases not matched to a gene: 15.

This sequence joins TRBV4-1 and TRBJ1-5, with 7 bases aligning to TRBD1. Trimming removed 3 bases from V and 15 bases from J; junction bases left unmatched: 20. The CDR3 sequence is 16 residues long. Germline V gene data show CDR1 as MGHRA and CDR2 as YSYEKL. DNA of the CDR3: TGCGCCAGCAGCCATTTTCAAATTCCCACGGGACAGAGTGCGCATTTT. Residues: CASSHFQIPTGQSAHF.

The chain joins TRBV28 to TRBJ2-1; 11 nucleotides match TRBD2. The junction had 2 bases not matched to a gene; V was cut back by 1 base and J by 0 bases. The CDR3 extends over 17 amino acids. The germline V gene has CDR1 MDHEN and CDR2 SYDVKM. CDR3 protein: CASSLSTSGGSYNEQFF. CDR3 DNA sequence: TGTGCCAGCAGTTTATCAACTAGCGGGGGCTCCTACAATGAGCAGTTCTTC.

The chain combines TRBV4-2 with TRBJ1-2; D gene uncertain. V gave up 5 bases and J gave up 3 bases, with 10 bases separating them. There are 13 residues in the CDR3. CDR1 is LGHNA, CDR2 YNFKEQ, per germline. This CDR3 is CASSLDPDYGYTF. Here the CDR3 DNA reads TGTGCCAGCAGCTTGGACCCAGACTATGGCTACACCTTC.

The rearrangement joins TRBV7-3 to TRBJ1-2, with D perhaps TRBD1 (6 bases). CDR3 size: 13 residues. V shed 5 bases and J shed 8 bases, with 15 bases lying between them. Germline V gene data show CDR1 as SGHTA and CDR2 as FQGTGA. The CDR3 region is CASSRTGRTGYTF. The CDR3 region has the DNA TGTGCCAGCAGCCGCACAGGGAGGACGGGCTACACCTTC.

The chain couples TRBV7-9 to TRBJ2-1; D may match TRBD1 or TRBD2 (5 bases each). CDR3 length: 16 residues. CDR1 SEHNR and CDR2 FQNEAQ come from the germline V gene (reference sequence). The ends were cut back, 11 bases at V and 2 bases at J, with 22 bases in the middle. CDR3 coding DNA: TGTGCCCTGCTGCGGGTAGGGGATAAGGCCTACAATGAGCAGTTCTTC. Translated: CALLRVGDKAYNEQFF.

The chain has TRBV19 and TRBJ1-1; 9 nucleotides agree with TRBD1. CDR3 length: 15 amino acids. Germline V gene sequence: CDR1 LNHDA, CDR2 SQIVND (reference sequence). V lost 4 bases to trimming and J lost 1 base; unmatched junction nucleotides: 4. This CDR3 is CASSTTGGKNTEAFF. In DNA, the CDR3 is TGTGCCAGTAGTACGACAGGGGGAAAGAACACTGAAGCTTTCTTT.

This chain connects TRBV6-6 to TRBJ1-1; D gene ambiguous. In germline, CDR1 is MNHNY, CDR2 SVGAGI (reference sequence). Between the trimmed V and J ends, which lost 6 bases and 4 bases, there was a span of 15 bases. This CDR3 region has 14 residues. The CDR3: CASRQQRLATEAFF. CDR3 DNA: TGTGCCAGCAGACAACAGCGCTTGGCCACTGAAGCTTTCTTT.